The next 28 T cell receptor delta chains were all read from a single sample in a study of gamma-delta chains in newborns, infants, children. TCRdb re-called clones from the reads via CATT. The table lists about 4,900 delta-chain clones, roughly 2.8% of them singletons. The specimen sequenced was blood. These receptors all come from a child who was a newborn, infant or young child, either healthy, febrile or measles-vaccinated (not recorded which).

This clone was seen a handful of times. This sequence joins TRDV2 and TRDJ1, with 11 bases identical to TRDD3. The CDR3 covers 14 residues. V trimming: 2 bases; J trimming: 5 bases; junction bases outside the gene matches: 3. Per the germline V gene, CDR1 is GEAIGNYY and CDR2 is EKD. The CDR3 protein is CACDKLGDKDKLIF. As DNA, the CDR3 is TGTGCCTGTGACAAACTGGGGGATAAGGATAAACTCATCTTT.

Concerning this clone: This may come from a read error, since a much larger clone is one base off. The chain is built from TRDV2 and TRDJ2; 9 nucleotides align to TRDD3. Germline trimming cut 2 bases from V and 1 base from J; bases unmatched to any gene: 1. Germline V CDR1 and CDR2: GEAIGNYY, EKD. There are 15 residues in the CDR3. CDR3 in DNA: TGTGCCTGTGACAGACTGGGGGATTTGACAGCACAACTCTTCTTT. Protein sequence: CACDRLGDLTAQLFF.

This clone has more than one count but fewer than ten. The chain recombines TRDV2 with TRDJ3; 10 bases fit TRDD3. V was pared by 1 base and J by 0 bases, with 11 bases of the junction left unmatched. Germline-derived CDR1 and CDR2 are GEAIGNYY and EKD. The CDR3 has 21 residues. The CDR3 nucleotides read TGTGCCTGTGACACGTACTGGGGGATGCAGGAGAGCTCCTGGGACACCCGACAGATGTTTTTC. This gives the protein CACDTYWGMQESSWDTRQMFF.

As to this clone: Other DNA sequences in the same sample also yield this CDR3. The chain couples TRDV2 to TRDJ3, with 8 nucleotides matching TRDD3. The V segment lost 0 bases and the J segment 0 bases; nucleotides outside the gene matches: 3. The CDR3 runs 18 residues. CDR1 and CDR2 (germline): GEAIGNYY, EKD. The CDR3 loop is CACDTGGYRSWDTRQMFF. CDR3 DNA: TGTGCCTGTGACACCGGGGGATATCGCTCCTGGGACACCCGACAGATGTTTTTC.

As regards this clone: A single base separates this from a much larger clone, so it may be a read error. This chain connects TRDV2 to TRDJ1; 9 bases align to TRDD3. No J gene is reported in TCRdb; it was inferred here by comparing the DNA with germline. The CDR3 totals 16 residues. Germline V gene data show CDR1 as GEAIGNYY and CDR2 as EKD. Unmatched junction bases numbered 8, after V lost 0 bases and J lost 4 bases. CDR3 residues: CACDTVGDRRGDKLIF. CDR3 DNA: TGTGCCTGTGACACCGTGGGGGATAGGCGGGGCGATAAACTCATCTTT.

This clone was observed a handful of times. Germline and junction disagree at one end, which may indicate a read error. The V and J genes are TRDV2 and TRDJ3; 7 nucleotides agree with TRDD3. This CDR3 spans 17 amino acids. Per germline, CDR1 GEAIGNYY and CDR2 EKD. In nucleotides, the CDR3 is TGTGCCTGTGACCGTACTGGGGAGTCCTGGGACATCCGACAGATGTTTTTC. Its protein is CACDRTGESWDIRQMFF.

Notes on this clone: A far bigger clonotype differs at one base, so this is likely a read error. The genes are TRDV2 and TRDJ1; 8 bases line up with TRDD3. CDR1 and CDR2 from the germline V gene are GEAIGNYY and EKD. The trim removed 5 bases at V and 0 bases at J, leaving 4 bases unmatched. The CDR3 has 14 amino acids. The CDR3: CACGVLGDTDKLIF. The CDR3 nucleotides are TGTGCCTGTGGCGTACTGGGGGACACCGATAAACTCATCTTT.

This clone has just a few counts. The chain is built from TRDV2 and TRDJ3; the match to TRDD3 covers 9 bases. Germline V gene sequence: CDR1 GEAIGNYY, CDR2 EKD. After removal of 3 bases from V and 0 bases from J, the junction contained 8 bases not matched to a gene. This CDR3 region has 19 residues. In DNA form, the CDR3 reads TGTGCCTGTGACCTACTGGGGGACCTTAGCTCCTGGGACACCCGACAGATGTTTTTC. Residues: CACDLLGDLSSWDTRQMFF.

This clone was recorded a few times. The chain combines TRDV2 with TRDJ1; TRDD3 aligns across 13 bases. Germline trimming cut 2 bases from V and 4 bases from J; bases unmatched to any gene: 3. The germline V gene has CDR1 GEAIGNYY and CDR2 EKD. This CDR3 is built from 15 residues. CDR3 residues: CACDKLGDTIDKLIF. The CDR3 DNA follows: TGTGCCTGTGACAAACTGGGGGATACGATCGATAAACTCATCTTT.

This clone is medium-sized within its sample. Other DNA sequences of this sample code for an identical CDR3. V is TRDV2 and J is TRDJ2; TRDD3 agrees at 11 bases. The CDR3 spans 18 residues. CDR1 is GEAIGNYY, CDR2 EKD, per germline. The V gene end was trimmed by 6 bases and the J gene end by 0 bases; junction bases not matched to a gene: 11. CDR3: CACWRDLLGDTLTAQLFF. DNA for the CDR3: TGTGCCTGTTGGAGGGACCTACTGGGGGATACTTTGACAGCACAACTCTTCTTT.

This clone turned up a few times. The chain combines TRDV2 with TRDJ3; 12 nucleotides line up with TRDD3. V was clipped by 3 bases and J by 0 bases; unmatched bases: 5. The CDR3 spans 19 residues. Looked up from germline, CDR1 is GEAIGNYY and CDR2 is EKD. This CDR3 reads CACDALGDTSSWDTRQMFF. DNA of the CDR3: TGTGCCTGTGACGCCCTGGGGGATACGAGCTCCTGGGACACCCGACAGATGTTTTTC.

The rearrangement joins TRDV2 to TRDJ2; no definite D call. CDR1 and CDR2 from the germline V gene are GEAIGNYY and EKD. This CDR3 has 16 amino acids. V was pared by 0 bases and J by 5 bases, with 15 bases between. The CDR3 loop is CACDTVLSAPTAQLFF. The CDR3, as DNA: TGTGCCTGTGACACCGTACTGAGCGCTCCTACAGCACAACTCTTCTTT.

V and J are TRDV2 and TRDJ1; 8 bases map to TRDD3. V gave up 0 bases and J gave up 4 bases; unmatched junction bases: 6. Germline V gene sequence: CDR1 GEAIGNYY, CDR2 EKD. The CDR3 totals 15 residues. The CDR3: CACDTWGMGGDKLIF. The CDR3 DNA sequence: TGTGCCTGTGACACCTGGGGGATGGGGGGCGATAAACTCATCTTT.

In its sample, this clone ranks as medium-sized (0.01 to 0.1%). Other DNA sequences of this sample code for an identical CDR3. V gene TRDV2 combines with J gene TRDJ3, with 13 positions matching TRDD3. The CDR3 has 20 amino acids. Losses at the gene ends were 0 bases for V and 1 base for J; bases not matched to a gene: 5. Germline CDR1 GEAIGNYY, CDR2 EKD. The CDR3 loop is CACDTVLGDTLSWDTRQMFF. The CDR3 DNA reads TGTGCCTGTGACACCGTACTGGGGGATACGCTTTCCTGGGACACCCGACAGATGTTTTTC.

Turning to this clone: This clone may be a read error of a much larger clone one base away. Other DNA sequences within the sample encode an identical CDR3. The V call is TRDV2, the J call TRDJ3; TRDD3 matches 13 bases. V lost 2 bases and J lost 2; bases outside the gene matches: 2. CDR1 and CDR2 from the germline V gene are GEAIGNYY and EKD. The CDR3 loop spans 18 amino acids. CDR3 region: CACDNTGGYAWDTRQMFF. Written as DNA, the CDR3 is TGTGCCTGTGACAATACTGGGGGATACGCCTGGGACACCCGACAGATGTTTTTC.

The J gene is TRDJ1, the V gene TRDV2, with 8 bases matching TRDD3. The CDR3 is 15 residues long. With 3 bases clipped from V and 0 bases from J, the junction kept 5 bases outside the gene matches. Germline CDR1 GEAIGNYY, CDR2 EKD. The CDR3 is CACDVLGVYTDKLIF. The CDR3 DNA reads TGTGCCTGTGACGTACTGGGGGTCTACACCGATAAACTCATCTTT.

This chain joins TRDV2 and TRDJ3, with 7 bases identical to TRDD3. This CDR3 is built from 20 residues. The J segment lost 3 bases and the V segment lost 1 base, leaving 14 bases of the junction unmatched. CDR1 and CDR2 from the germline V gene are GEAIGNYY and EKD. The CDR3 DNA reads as TGTGCCTGTGACACTCTGGGGGCCTCGTACGATGTCTGGGACACCCGACAGATGTTTTTC. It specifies CACDTLGASYDVWDTRQMFF.

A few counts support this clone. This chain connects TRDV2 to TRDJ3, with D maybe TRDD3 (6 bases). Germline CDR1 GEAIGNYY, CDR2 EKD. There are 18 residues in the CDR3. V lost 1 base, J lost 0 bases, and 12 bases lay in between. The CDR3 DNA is TGTGCCTGTGACACAATGGGGGCCCCCTCCTGGGACACCCGACAGATGTTTTTC. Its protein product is CACDTMGAPSWDTRQMFF.

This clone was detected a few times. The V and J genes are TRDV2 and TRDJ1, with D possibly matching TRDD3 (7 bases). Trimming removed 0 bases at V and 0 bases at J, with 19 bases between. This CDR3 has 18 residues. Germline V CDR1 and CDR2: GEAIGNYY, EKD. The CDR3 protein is CACDTVWGTPTYTDKLIF. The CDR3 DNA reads TGTGCCTGTGACACCGTTTGGGGGACTCCTACTTACACCGATAAACTCATCTTT.

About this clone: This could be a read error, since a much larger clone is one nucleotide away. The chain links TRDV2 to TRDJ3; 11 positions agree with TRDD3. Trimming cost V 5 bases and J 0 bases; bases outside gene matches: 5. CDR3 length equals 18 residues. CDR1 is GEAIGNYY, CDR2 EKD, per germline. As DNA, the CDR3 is TGTGCCTGTGGCAGTACTGGGGGATACTCCTGGGACACCCGACAGATGTTTTTC. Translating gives CACGSTGGYSWDTRQMFF.

The CDR3 reads CACDTVLGEKTWDTRQMFF. CDR3 bases: TGTGCCTGTGACACCGTACTGGGGGAAAAGACCTGGGACACCCGACAGATGTTTTTC. The chain has TRDV2 and TRDJ3; 9 bases line up with TRDD3. The CDR3 is 19 residues long. With V trimmed by 0 bases and J by 2 bases, 7 bases remained unmatched. The germline gives CDR1 GEAIGNYY, CDR2 EKD.

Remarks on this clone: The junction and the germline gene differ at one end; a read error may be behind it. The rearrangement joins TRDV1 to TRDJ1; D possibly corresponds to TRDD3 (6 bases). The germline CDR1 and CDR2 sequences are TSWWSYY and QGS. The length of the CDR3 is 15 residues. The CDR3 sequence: CAFGDAGVPIDKLIF. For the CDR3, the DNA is TGTGCTTTTGGGGATGCGGGGGTTCCCATCGATAAACTCATCTTT.

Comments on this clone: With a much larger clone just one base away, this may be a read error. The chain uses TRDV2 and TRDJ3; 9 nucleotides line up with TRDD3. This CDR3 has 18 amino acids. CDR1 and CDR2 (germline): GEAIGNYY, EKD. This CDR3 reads CACGTVGGYSWDTRQMFF. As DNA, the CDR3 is TGTGCCTGTGGCACCGTTGGGGGATACTCCTGGGACACCCGACAGATGTTTTTC.

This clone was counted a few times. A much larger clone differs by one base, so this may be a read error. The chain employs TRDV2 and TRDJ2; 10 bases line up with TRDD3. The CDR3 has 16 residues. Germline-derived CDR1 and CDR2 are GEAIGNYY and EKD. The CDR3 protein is CACDTVGDTLTAQFFF. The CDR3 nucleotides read TGTGCCTGTGACACCGTGGGGGATACTTTGACAGCACAATTCTTCTTT.

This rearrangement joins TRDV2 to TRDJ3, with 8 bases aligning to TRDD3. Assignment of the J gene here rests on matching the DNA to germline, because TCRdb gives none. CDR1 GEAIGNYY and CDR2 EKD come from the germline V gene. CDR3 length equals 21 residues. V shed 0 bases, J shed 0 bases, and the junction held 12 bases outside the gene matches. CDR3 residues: CACDTYWGAPSGSWDTRQMFF. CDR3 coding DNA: TGTGCCTGTGACACCTACTGGGGGGCTCCATCTGGCTCCTGGGACACCCGACAGATGTTTTTC.

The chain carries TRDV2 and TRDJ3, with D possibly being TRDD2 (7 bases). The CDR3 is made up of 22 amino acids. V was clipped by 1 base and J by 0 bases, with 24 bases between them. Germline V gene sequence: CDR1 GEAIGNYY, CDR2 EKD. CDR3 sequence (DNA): TGTGCCTGTGACACGGTTCCTACAAACGGGGGAAGAAGCTCCTGGGACACCCGACAGATGTTTTTC. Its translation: CACDTVPTNGGRSSWDTRQMFF.

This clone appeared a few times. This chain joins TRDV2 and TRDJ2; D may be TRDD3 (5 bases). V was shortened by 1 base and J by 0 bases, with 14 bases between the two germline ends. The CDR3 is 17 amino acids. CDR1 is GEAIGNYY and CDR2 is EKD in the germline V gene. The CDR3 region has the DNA TGTGCCTGTGACACATTACTGGCTATTACTTTGACAGCACAACTCTTCTTT. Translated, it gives CACDTLLAITLTAQLFF.

CDR3 nucleotide sequence: TGTGCCTGTGACGGGGTACTGGGGGATAGCTCCTGGGACACCCGACAGATGTTTTTC. Protein: CACDGVLGDSSWDTRQMFF. The chain employs TRDV2 and TRDJ3, with TRDD3 identical over 11 bases. Looked up from germline, CDR1 is GEAIGNYY and CDR2 is EKD. The CDR3 is made up of 19 amino acids. V lost 3 bases to trimming and J lost 0 bases; unmatched junction nucleotides: 6.